This T cell receptor (beta chain) was obtained from a study of CD8 T cells in Susac syndrome. As concerns this clonotype: The antigen is not known.

With random hexamers, reverse transcription was performed on about 0.45 to 1 ug of RNA. The immunoSEQ assay covered 54 Vbeta and 13 Jbeta segments for CDR3. TCRdb used MiXCR to reprocess the immunoSEQ multiplex PCR reads, holding one entry per CDR3 protein. This sample has 150,000 to 200,000 distinct CDR3 sequences; around 94% occur once, and the top ten carry roughly 0.13%. Overall study results and limits: As acknowledged by the study, its TCR sequencing and HLA analysis included a relatively small number of individuals.

TCR beta sequencing was performed on blood CD8+ and CD4+ T cells. While CD8+ and CD4+ T cells were isolated negatively, TEMRA cells were enriched by FACS. Trimming took off 8 bases at V and 1 base at J, with 8 bases between the two ends. Per the germline V gene, CDR1 is LNHNV and CDR2 is YYDKDF (reference sequence). This CDR3 has 12 residues. This TCR was recovered from a human donor in good health. The rearrangement links TRBV15 to TRBJ1-1, with a tentative D call TRBD1 (5 bases). What was sequenced was CD4+ T cells from PBMCs. CDR3 nucleotides: TGTGCCACCGGGACGCCGAACACTGAAGCTTTCTTT. Its translation is CATGTPNTEAFF.